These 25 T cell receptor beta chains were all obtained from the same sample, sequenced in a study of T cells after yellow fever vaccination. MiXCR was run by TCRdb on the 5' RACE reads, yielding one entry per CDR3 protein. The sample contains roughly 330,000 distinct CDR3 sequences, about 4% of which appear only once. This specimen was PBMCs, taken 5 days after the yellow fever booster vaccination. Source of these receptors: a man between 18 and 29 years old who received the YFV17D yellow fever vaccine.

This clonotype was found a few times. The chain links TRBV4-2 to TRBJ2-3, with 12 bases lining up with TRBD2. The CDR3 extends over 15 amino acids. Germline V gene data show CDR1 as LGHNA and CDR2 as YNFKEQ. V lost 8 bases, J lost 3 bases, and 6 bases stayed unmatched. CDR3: CASQALAGGTDTQYF. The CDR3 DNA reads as TGTGCCAGCCAAGCACTAGCGGGGGGTACAGATACGCAGTATTTT.

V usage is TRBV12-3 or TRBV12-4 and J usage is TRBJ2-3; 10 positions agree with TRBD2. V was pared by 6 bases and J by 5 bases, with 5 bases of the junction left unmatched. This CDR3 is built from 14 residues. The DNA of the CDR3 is TGTGCCAGCAGCCTAGCGGGGGTCGGAGATACGCAGTATTTT. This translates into CASSLAGVGDTQYF.

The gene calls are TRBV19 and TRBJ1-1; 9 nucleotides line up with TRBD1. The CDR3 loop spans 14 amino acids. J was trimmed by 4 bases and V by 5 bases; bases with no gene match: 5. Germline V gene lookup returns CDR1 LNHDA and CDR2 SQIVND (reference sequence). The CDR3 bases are TGTGCCAGTAGTGTACAGGGGGCAGGCACTGAAGCTTTCTTT. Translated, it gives CASSVQGAGTEAFF. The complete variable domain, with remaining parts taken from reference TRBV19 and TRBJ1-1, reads DGGITQSPKYLFRKEGQNVTLSCEQNLNHDAMYWYRQDPGQGLRLIYYSQIVNDFQKGDIAEGYSVSREKKESFPLTVTSAQKNPTAFYLCASSVQGAGTEAFFGQGTRLTVV.

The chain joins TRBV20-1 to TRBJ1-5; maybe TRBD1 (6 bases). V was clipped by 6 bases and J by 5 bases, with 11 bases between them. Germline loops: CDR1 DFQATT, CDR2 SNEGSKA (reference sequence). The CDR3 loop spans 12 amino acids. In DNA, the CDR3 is TGCAGTGCCGTCTCAGGGGATCAGCCCCAGCATTTT. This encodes CSAVSGDQPQHF.

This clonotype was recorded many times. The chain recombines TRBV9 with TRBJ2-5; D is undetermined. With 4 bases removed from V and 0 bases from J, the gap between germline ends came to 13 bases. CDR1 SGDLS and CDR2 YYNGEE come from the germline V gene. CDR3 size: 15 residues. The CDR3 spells CASSPMDPNQETQYF. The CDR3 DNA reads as TGTGCCAGCAGCCCGATGGACCCCAACCAAGAGACCCAGTACTTC.

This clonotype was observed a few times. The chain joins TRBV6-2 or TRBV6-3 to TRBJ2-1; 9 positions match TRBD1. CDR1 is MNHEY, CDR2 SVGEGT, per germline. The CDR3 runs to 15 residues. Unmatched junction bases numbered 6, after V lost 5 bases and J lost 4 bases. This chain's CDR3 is CASSRAGQGYNEQFF. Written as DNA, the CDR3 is TGTGCCAGCAGTCGCGCGGGACAGGGTTACAATGAGCAGTTCTTC.

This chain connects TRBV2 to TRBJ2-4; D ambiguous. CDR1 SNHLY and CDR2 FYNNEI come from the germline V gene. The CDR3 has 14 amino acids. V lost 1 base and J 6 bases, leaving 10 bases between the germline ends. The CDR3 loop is CASSEECVSNIQYF. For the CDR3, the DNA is TGTGCCAGCAGTGAAGAATGCGTCTCAAACATTCAGTACTTC.

The DNA for the CDR3 is TGCAGTGCTAGGGTGGACAGGGCCAATCAGCCCCAGCATTTT. Translated: CSARVDRANQPQHF. The V and J genes are TRBV20-1 and TRBJ1-5, with 8 bases fitting TRBD1. After removal of 3 bases from V and 3 bases from J, the junction contained 4 bases not matched to a gene. Looked up from germline, CDR1 is DFQATT and CDR2 is SNEGSKA (reference sequence). This CDR3 has 14 residues.

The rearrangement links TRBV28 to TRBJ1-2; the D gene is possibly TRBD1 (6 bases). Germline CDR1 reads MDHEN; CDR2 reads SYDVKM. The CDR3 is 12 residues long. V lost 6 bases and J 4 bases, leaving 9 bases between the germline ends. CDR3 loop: CASSTGFYGYTF. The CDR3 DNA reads TGTGCCAGCAGCACAGGGTTCTATGGCTACACCTTC.

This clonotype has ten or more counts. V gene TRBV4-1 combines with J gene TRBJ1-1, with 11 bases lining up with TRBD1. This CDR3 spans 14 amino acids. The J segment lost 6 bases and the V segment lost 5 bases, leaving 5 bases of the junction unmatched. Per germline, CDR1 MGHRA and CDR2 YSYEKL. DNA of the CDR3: TGCGCCAGCAGCGGACAGGGGGCGAGTGCTGAAGCTTTCTTT. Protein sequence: CASSGQGASAEAFF.

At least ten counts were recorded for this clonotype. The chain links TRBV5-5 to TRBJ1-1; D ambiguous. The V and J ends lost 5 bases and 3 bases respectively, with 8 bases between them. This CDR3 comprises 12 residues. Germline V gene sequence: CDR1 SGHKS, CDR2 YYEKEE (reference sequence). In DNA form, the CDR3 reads TGTGCCAGCAGTCAAGGGTACACTGAAGCTTTCTTT. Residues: CASSQGYTEAFF.

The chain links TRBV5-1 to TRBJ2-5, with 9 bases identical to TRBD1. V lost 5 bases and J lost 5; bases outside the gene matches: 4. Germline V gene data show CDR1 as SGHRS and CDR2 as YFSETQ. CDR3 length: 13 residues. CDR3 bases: TGCGCCAGCAGTTCACAGGGGGCTGAGACCCAGTACTTC. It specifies CASSSQGAETQYF.

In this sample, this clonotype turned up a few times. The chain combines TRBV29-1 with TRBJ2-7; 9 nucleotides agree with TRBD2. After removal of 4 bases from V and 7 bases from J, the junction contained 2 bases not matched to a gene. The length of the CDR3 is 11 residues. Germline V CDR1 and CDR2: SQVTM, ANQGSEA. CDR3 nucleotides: TGCAGCGTTGCCCTAGCGGGGGAGCAGTACTTC. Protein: CSVALAGEQYF.

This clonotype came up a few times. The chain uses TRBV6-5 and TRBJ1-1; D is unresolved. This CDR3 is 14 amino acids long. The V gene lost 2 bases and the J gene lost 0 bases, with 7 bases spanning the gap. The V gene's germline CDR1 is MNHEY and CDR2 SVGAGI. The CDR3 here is CASSYGFLNTEAFF. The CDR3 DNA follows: TGTGCCAGCAGTTACGGATTTTTGAACACTGAAGCTTTCTTT.

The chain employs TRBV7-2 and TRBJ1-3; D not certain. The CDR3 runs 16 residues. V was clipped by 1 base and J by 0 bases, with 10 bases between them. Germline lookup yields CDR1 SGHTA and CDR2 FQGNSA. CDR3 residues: CASSLVAGSSGNTIYF. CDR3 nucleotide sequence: TGTGCCAGCAGCTTAGTTGCTGGCTCCTCTGGAAACACCATATATTTT.

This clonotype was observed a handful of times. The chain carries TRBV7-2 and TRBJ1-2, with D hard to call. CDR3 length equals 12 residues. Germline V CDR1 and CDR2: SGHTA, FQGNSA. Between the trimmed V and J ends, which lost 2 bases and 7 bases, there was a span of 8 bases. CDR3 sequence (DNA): TGTGCCAGCAGCTTAACTGGAGTTGGCTACACCTTC. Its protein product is CASSLTGVGYTF.

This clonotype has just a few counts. CDR3 in amino acids: CASSLERTGVLTTNEKLFF. CDR3 bases: TGTGCCAGCAGCTTAGAACGGACAGGGGTGCTTACAACTAATGAAAAACTGTTTTTT. The V call is TRBV7-2, the J call TRBJ1-4; TRBD1 agrees at 9 bases. The CDR3 runs to 19 residues. The V segment lost 1 base and the J segment 0 bases; nucleotides outside the gene matches: 9. Germline V lookup: CDR1 SGHTA, CDR2 FQGNSA. The full variable domain, rest sourced from reference TRBV7-2 and TRBJ1-4, is GAGVSQSPSNKVTEKGKDVELRCDPISGHTALYWYRQSLGQGLEFLIYFQGNSAPDKSGLPSDRFSAERTGGSVSTLTIQRTQQEDSAVYLCASSLERTGVLTTNEKLFFGSGTQLSVL.

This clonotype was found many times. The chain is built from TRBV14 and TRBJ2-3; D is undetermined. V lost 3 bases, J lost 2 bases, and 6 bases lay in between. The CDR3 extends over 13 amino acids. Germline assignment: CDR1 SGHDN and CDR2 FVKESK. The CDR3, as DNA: TGTGCCAGCAGCCAGACATTCACAGATACGCAGTATTTT. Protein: CASSQTFTDTQYF.

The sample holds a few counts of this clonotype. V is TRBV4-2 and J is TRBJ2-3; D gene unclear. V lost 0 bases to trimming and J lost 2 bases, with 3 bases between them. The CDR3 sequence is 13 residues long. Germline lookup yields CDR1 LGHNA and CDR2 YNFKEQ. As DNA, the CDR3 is TGTGCCAGCAGCCAAGACGACACAGATACGCAGTATTTT. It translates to CASSQDDTDTQYF.

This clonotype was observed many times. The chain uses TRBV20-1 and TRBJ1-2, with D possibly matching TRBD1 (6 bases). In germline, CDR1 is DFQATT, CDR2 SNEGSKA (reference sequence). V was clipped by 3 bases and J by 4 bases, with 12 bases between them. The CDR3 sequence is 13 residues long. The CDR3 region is CSASAGEGYGYTF. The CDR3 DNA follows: TGCAGTGCTAGCGCAGGGGAGGGCTATGGCTACACCTTC.

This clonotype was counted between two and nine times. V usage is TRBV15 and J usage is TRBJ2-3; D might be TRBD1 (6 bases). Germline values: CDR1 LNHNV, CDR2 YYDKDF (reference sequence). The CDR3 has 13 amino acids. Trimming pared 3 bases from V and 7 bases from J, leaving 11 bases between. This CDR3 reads CATSSDQGYTQYF. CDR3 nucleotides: TGTGCCACCAGCAGCGATCAGGGGTATACGCAGTATTTT. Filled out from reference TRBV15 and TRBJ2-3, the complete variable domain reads DAMVIQNPRYQVTQFGKPVTLSCSQTLNHNVMYWYQQKSSQAPKLLFHYYDKDFNNEADTPDNFQSRRPNTSFCFLDIRSPGLGDTAMYLCATSSDQGYTQYFGPGTRLTVL.

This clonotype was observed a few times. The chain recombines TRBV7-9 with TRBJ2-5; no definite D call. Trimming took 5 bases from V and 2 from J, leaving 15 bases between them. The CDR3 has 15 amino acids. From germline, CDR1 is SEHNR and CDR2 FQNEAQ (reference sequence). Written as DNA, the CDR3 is TGTGCCAGCAGCCCCCGACAAGAAACTCAAGAGACCCAGTACTTC. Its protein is CASSPRQETQETQYF.

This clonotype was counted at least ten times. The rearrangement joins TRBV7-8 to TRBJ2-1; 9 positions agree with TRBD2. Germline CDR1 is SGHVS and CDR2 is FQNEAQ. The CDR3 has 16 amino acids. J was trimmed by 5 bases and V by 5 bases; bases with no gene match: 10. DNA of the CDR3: TGTGCCAGCAGCCGAAGACCGGGACTAGCCGACAATGAGCAGTTCTTC. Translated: CASSRRPGLADNEQFF.

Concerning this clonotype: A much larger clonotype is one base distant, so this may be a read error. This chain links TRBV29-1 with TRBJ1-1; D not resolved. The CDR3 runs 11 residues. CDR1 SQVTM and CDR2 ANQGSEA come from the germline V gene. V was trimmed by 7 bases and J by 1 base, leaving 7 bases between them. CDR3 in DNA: TGCAGCGCGAGGACGAACACTGAAGCTTTCTTT. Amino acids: CSARTNTEAFF.

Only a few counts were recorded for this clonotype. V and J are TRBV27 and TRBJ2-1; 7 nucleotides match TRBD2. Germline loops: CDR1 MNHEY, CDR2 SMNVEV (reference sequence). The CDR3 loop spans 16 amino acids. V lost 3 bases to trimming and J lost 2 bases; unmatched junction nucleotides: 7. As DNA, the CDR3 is TGTGCCAGCAGTTTGGGAGGGGTAAATACCTACAATGAGCAGTTCTTC. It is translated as CASSLGGVNTYNEQFF.